What follows are 16 T cell receptor beta chains derived from one specimen sequenced in a study of T cell responses to AZD1222 COVID-19 vaccine. Data came from immunoSEQ multiplex PCR; TCRdb stores just in-frame clones and leaves some out. The sample holds roughly 140,000 clones, about 90% seen once. The material sequenced was peripheral blood, taken 28 days after the second AZD1222 dose. The receptors were gathered from an adult who received the AZD1222 COVID-19 vaccine.

This clone was detected only a few times. V gene TRBV5-4 combines with J gene TRBJ2-7; no firm D call. Trimming took off 4 bases at V and 6 bases at J, with 11 bases between the two ends. In germline, CDR1 is SGHNT, CDR2 YYREEE (reference sequence). The CDR3 runs 12 residues. The CDR3 DNA sequence: TGTGCCAGCAGCCCCGACTTTGGCGAGCAGTACGTC. It codes for CASSPDFGEQYV.

The rearrangement joins TRBV11-2 to TRBJ1-6, with D hard to call. CDR1 is SGHAT, CDR2 FQNNGV, per germline. This CDR3 is 16 amino acids long. Trimming cost V 0 bases and J 6 bases, with 12 bases left between them. This CDR3 reads CASSLDLAGLNSPLHF. CDR3 nucleotide sequence: TGTGCCAGCAGCTTAGATCTGGCAGGCCTTAATTCACCCCTCCACTTT.

This chain uses TRBV18 with TRBJ1-2; D is undetermined. With 2 bases removed from V and 5 bases from J, the gap between germline ends came to 15 bases. The CDR3 extends over 15 amino acids. Germline values: CDR1 KGHSH, CDR2 LQKENI. The CDR3 sequence: CASSPNRGVEYGYTF. For the CDR3, the DNA is TGTGCCAGCTCACCAAATCGGGGTGTAGAGTATGGCTACACCTTC.

V and J are TRBV5-1 and TRBJ2-3, with TRBD1 matching over 7 bases. This CDR3 spans 14 amino acids. Trimming at V came to 10 bases and at J to 1 base, leaving 9 bases not matched to a gene. Germline-derived CDR1 and CDR2 are SGHRS and YFSETQ. The CDR3 loop reads CAARLQGGTDTQYF. The CDR3 DNA reads as TGCGCCGCCCGCCTCCAGGGGGGCACAGATACGCAGTATTTT. The entire variable domain, with the rest obtained from reference TRBV5-1 and TRBJ2-3, is as follows: KAGVTQTPRYLIKTRGQQVTLSCSPISGHRSVSWYQQTPGQGLQFLFEYFSETQRNKGNFPGRFSGRQFSNSRSEMNVSTLELGDSALYLCAARLQGGTDTQYFGPGTRLTVL.

The chain links TRBV9 to TRBJ1-2; D not certain. The V and J ends lost 0 bases and 6 bases respectively, with 15 bases between them. Germline-derived CDR1 and CDR2 are SGDLS and YYNGEE. This CDR3 is 15 amino acids long. The DNA of the CDR3 is TGTGCCAGCAGCGTAGGCCCCCTGACATCACATGGCTACACCTTC. Amino acid sequence: CASSVGPLTSHGYTF.

This sequence joins TRBV29-1 and TRBJ2-7; TRBD2 matches at 11 bases. The germline V gene encodes CDR1 SQVTM and CDR2 ANQGSEA. This CDR3 has 13 residues. J lost 5 bases, V lost 5 bases, and 5 bases had no gene match. CDR3 loop: CSVSTSGTDEQYF. CDR3 bases: TGCAGCGTTTCGACTAGCGGGACGGACGAGCAGTACTTC.

This sequence joins TRBV30 and TRBJ1-2, with D maybe TRBD1 (5 bases). Trimming shortened V by 5 bases and J by 6 bases, and 16 bases separated the two germline ends. CDR3 size: 13 residues. The germline CDR1 and CDR2 sequences are GTSNPN and SVGIG (reference sequence). CDR3 region: CAWRAKGLDGYTF. CDR3 sequence (DNA): TGTGCCTGGCGAGCAAAGGGACTCGATGGCTACACCTTC.

The chain employs TRBV7-9 and TRBJ1-4; no clear D. The CDR3 loop spans 15 amino acids. Germline lookup yields CDR1 SEHNR and CDR2 FQNEAQ (reference sequence). The V gene lost 1 base and the J gene lost 8 bases, with 14 bases spanning the gap. DNA for the CDR3: TGTGCCAGCAGCTTAGGGGCGGGGATTGGCGAAAAACTGTTTTTT. Amino acid sequence: CASSLGAGIGEKLFF.

The V call is TRBV28, the J call TRBJ1-5; D unresolved. Trimming removed 6 bases from V and 7 bases from J, with 10 bases in between. Per the germline V gene, CDR1 is MDHEN and CDR2 is SYDVKM. This CDR3 spans 12 amino acids. CDR3 loop: CASSLLTQPQHF. The CDR3 bases are TGTGCCAGCAGCCTACTGACGCAGCCCCAGCATTTT. Full variable domain (remainder filled in from reference TRBV28 and TRBJ1-5): DVKVTQSSRYLVKRTGEKVFLECVQDMDHENMFWYRQDPGLGLRLIYFSYDVKMKEKGDIPEGYSVSREKKERFSLILESASTNQTSMYLCASSLLTQPQHFGDGTRLSIL.

This chain joins TRBV27 and TRBJ2-7; tentative D call: TRBD1 (5 bases). In germline, CDR1 is MNHEY, CDR2 SMNVEV (reference sequence). The V gene lost 5 bases and the J gene lost 3 bases, with 11 bases spanning the gap. There are 13 residues in the CDR3. The CDR3 coding sequence is TGTGCCAGCAGTAACAGACAGTTCTACGAGCAGTACTTC. It yields the protein CASSNRQFYEQYF.

This chain joins TRBV27 and TRBJ2-1; a possible D gene is TRBD2 (5 bases). The CDR3 consists of 13 residues. The V end was cut by 2 bases, the J end by 3 bases, with 5 bases between. Germline V gene data show CDR1 as MNHEY and CDR2 as SMNVEV (reference sequence). CDR3 in DNA: TGTGCCAGCAGTTTAGGGAGCTACAATGAGCAGTTCTTC. This translates into CASSLGSYNEQFF.

The rearrangement links TRBV19 to TRBJ1-2; 11 positions match TRBD1. From germline, CDR1 is LNHDA and CDR2 SQIVND (reference sequence). Trimming cost V 3 bases and J 4 bases; bases outside gene matches: 7. This CDR3 spans 16 amino acids. The CDR3 protein is CASSMDRGPVGYGYTF. In DNA form, the CDR3 reads TGTGCCAGTAGTATGGACAGGGGGCCGGTGGGCTATGGCTACACCTTC.

This clone was seen only once. The chain combines TRBV10-3 with TRBJ1-3; D perhaps matches TRBD1 (6 bases). The germline V gene encodes CDR1 ENHRY and CDR2 SYGVKD. CDR3 length equals 14 residues. Trimming pared 3 bases from V and 6 bases from J, leaving 12 bases between. The CDR3 nucleotides read TGTGCCATCAGTGATATCGGGGGGCCAAACACCATATATTTT. Amino acid sequence: CAISDIGGPNTIYF.

The chain is built from TRBV11-1 and TRBJ1-1, with D maybe TRBD1 (6 bases). The CDR3 covers 13 residues. V lost 2 bases and J lost 4, with 8 bases in between. Germline CDR1 SGHAT, CDR2 FQDESV (reference sequence). CDR3 region: CASSLKQGTEAFF. CDR3 coding DNA: TGTGCCAGCAGCTTAAAACAGGGCACTGAAGCTTTCTTT.

The rearrangement joins TRBV20-1 to TRBJ2-7; no reliable D call. CDR1 is DFQATT, CDR2 SNEGSKA, per germline (reference sequence). Trimming pared 0 bases from V and 8 bases from J, leaving 8 bases between. The CDR3 spans 11 residues. CDR3 loop: CSARDNVQQYF. Here the CDR3 DNA reads TGCAGTGCTAGAGATAACGTCCAGCAGTACTTC.

The rearrangement links TRBV10-3 to TRBJ1-4, with unresolved D. V lost 6 bases and J 8 bases, leaving 16 bases between the germline ends. The CDR3 covers 14 residues. In germline, CDR1 is ENHRY, CDR2 SYGVKD. The CDR3 here is CAIRPQSASEKLFF. CDR3 coding DNA: TGTGCCATCAGGCCACAAAGTGCTAGCGAAAAACTGTTTTTT.